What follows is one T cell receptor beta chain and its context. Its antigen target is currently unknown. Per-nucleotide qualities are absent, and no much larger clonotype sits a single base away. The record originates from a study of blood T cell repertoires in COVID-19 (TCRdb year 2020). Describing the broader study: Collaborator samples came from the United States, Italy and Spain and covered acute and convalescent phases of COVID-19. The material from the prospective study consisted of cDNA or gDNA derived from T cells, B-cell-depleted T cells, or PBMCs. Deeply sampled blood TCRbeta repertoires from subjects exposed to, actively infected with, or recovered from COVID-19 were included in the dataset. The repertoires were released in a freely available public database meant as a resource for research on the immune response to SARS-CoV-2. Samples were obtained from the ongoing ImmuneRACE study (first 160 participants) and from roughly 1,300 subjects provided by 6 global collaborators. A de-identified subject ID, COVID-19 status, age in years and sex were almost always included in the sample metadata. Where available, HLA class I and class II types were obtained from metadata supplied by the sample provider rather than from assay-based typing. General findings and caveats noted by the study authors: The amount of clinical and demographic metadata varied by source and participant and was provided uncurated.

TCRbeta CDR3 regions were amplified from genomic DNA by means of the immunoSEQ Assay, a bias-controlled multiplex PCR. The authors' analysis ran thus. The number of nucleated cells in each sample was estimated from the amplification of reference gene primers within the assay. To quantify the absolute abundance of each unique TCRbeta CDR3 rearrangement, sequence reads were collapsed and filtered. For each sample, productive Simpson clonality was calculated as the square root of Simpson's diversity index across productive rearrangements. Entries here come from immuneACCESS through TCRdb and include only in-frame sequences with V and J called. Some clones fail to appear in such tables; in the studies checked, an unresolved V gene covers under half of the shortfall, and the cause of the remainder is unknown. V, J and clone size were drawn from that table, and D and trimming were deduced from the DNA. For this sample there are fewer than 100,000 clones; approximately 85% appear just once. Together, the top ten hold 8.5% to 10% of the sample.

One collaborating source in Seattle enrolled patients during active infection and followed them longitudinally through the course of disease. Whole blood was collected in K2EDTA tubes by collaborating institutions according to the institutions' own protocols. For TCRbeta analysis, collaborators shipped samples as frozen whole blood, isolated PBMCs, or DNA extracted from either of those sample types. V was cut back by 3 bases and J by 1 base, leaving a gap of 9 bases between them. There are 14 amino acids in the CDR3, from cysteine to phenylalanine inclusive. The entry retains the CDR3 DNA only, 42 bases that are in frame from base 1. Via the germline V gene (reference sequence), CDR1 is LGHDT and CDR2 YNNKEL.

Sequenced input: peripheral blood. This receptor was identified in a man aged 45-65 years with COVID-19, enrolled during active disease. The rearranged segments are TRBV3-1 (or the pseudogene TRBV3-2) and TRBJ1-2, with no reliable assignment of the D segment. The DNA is TGTGCCAGCAGCCACCTCGACATTAACTATGGCTACACCTTC. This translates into CASSHLDINYGYTF.